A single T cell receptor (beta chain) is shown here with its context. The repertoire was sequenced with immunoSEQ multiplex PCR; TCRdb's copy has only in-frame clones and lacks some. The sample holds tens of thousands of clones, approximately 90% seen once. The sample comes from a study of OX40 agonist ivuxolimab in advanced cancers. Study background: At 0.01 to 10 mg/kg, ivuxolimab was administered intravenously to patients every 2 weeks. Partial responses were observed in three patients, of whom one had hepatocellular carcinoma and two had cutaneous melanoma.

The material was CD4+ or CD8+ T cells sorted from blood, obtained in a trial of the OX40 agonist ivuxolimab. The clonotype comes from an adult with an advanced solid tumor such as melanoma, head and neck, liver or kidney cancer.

In DNA form, the CDR3 reads TGTGCCAGCAGCTTAGAAGGGGCGGTCACCACTAGCACAGATACGCAGTATTTT. Protein sequence: CASSLEGAVTTSTDTQYF. The chain combines TRBV7-9 with TRBJ2-3, with a possible D match to TRBD1 (5 bases). V lost 1 base and J 0 bases, leaving 17 bases between the germline ends. CDR1 SEHNR and CDR2 FQNEAQ come from the germline V gene (reference sequence). CDR3 size: 18 residues. The whole variable domain, filled in from reference TRBV7-9 and TRBJ2-3, reads DTGVSQNPRHKITKRGQNVTFRCDPISEHNRLYWYRQTLGQGPEFLTYFQNEAQLEKSRLLSDRFSAERPKGSFSTLEIQRTEQGDSAMYLCASSLEGAVTTSTDTQYFGPGTRLTVL.